The 3 T cell receptor beta chains below come from one sample, sequenced in a study of blood T cells in healthy people across ages. A sample-barcoded 5' primer and a J-beta primer mix were used in a second PCR of about 6 to 11 cycles. TCRdb called the 5' RACE reads again in MiXCR, with one record for every CDR3 protein. The table lists about 1.1 million distinct CDR3 sequences, more than 30% of them singletons. Sequenced material: blood. Receptors originate from a man aged 18 to 30 in good health.

This clonotype came up a few times. The rearrangement joins TRBV7-3 to TRBJ2-5; 8 nucleotides match TRBD2. Germline CDR1 and CDR2: SGHTA and FQGTGA. The ends lost 4 bases at V and 5 bases at J; junction bases unmatched: 9. This CDR3 has 15 residues. The CDR3 bases are TGTGCCAGCAGCTACCAAGCGGGGGATGCGGAGACCCAGTACTTC. Encoded protein: CASSYQAGDAETQYF. The full variable domain, completed using reference TRBV7-3 and TRBJ2-5, is GAGVSQTPSNKVTEKGKYVELRCDPISGHTALYWYRQSLGQGPEFLIYFQGTGAADDSGLPNDRFFAVRPEGSVSTLKIQRTERGDSAVYLCASSYQAGDAETQYFGPGTRLLVL.

The chain has TRBV4-1 and TRBJ1-5; D gene ambiguous. The V gene lost 0 bases and the J gene lost 7 bases, with 13 bases spanning the gap. CDR1 and CDR2 (germline): MGHRA, YSYEKL. This CDR3 region has 15 residues. CDR3 DNA sequence: TGCGCCAGCAGCCAAGATCGGTGGGAGGGCCAGCCCCAGCATTTT. Amino acids: CASSQDRWEGQPQHF.

V and J are TRBV7-2 and TRBJ1-4; D call uncertain. Germline CDR1 is SGHTA and CDR2 is FQGNSA. The V end was cut by 1 base, the J end by 4 bases, with 13 bases between. The CDR3 runs 16 residues. The CDR3 DNA reads TGTGCCAGCAGCTTAGGTTTAGGTCAGCTTAATGAAAAACTGTTTTTT. It yields the protein CASSLGLGQLNEKLFF.